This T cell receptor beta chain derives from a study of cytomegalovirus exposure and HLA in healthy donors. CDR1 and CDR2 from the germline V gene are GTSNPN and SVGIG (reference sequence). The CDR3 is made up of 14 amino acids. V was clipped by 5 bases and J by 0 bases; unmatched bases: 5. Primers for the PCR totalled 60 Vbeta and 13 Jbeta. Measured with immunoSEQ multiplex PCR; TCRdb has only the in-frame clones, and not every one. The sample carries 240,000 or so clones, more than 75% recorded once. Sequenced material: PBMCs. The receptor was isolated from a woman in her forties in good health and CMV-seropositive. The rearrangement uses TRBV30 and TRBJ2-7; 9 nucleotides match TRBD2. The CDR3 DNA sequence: TGTGCCTGGGACCGACTAGCGGACTCCTACGAGCAGTACTTC. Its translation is CAWDRLADSYEQYF.